This T cell receptor (beta chain) appears in the sequencing data of a study of patients and donors after allogeneic stem cell transplantation. This clonotype was counted a few times. TCRdb redid the calling of the RT-PCR reads with MiXCR, one entry per CDR3 protein. The sample yields about a million distinct CDR3 sequences, about 20% seen once. The CDR3 covers 11 residues. The V end lost 7 bases, the J end lost 13 bases, and 11 bases lay between the germline ends. Source material: blood, either unsorted or a sorted T cell fraction (not recorded which). This receptor was identified in a human donor who was either an allogeneic HSCT recipient or a stem cell or donor lymphocyte infusion donor (not recorded which). It is not recorded whose cells these are; they may come from a transplant donor. The V gene is TRBV12-3 or TRBV12-4, the J gene TRBJ2-6; TRBD1 or TRBD2 may be the D gene (6 bases each). The CDR3 loop reads CASNGGPVLTF. CDR3 nucleotide sequence: TGTGCCAGCAACGGGGGCCCTGTCCTGACTTTC.